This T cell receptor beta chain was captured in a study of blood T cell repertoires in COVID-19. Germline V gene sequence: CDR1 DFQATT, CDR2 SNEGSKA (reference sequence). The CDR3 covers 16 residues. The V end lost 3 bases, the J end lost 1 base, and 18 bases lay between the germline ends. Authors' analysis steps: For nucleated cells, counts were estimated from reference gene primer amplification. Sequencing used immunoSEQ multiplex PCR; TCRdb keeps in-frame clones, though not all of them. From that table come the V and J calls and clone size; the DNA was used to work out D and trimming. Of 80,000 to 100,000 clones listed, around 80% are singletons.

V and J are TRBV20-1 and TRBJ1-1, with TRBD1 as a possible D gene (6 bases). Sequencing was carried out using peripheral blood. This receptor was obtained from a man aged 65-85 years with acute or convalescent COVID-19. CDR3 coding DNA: TGCAGTGCTAGTAGGGTCCGTACAGGGCCGAACACTGAAGCTTTCTTT. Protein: CSASRVRTGPNTEAFF.